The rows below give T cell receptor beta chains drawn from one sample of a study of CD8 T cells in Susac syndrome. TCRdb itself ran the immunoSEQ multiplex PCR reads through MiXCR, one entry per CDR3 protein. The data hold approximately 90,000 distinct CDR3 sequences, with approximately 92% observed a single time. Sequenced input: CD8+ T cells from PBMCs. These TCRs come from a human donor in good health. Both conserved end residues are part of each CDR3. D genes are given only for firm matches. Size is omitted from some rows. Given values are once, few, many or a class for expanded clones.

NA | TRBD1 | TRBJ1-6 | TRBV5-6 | TGTGCCAGCAGCCCCGGGACAGGTCCACGGGCCCTCCACTTT | CASSPGTGPRALHF
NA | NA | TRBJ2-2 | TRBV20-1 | TGCAGTGCTACATCCGGGACAACGAGGGCCGGGGAGCTTTTTTTT | CSATSGTTRAGELFF
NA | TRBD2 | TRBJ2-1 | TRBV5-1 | TGCGCCAGCAGCACAACCAACGGGGGGGTCTACAATGAGCAGTTCTTC | CASSTTNGGVYNEQFF
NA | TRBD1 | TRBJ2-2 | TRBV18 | TGTGCCAGCTCCTCGACAGGGTGGAATACCGGGGAGCTGTTTTTT | CASSSTGWNTGELFF
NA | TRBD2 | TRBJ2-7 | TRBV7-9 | TGTGCCAGCAGCACTAGCGGGGGGGATTACGAGCAGTACTTC | CASSTSGGDYEQYF
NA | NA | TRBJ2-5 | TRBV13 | TGTGCCAGCAGCTTATGGGGGACCCCCGGGGAGACCCAGTACTTC | CASSLWGTPGETQYF
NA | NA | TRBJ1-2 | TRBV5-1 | TGCGCCAGCAGCTCGGAGGGCACCCTCTATGGCTACACCTTC | CASSSEGTLYGYTF
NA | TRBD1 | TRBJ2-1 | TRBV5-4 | TGTGCCAGCAGCTGGGACAGGGGAGGTTTTGAGCAGTTCTTC | CASSWDRGGFEQFF
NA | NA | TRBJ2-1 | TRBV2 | TGTGCCAGCAGTGAAAGGTCGGCTGGGGACTCCTACAATGAGCAGTTCTTC | CASSERSAGDSYNEQFF
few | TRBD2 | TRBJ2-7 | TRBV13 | TGTGCCAGCAGCTTCGGGGGGAGAACCCACGAGCAGTACTTC | CASSFGGRTHEQYF
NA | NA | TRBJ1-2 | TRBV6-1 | TGTGCCAGCAGCCCCACCAGGACAGCAAACTATGGCTACACCTTC | CASSPTRTANYGYTF
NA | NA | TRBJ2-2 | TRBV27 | TGTGCCAGCAGTCCGTCCCCTCAGGGTGTCGGGGAGCTGTTTTTT | CASSPSPQGVGELFF
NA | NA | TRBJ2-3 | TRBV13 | TGTGCCAGCACCCTAAGCGCCTCCAGCGCGGCAGATACGCAGTATTTT | CASTLSASSAADTQYF
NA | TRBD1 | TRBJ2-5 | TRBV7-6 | TGTGCCAGCAGCTTACCTTCTACAGGGGTGGAGACCCAGTACTTC | CASSLPSTGVETQYF
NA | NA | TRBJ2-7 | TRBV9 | TGTGCCAGCAGCGTAGGCGGAGAAACCTACGAGCAGTACTTC | CASSVGGETYEQYF
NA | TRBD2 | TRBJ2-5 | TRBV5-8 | TGTGCCAGCAGCTCGGGACTAGCGGGCGTTAAAGAGACCCAGTACTTC | CASSSGLAGVKETQYF
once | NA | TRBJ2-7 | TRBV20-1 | TGCAGTGCTAAAGGACGGACATCCTACGAGCAGTACTTC | CSAKGRTSYEQYF
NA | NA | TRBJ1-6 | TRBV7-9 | TGTGCCAGCAGCTTTGATGGGTCACCCCTCCACTTT | CASSFDGSPLHF
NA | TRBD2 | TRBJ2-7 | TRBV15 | TGTGCCACCAGCAGTGTTCTAGCGGGGGGATCCTACGAGCAGTACTTC | CATSSVLAGGSYEQYF
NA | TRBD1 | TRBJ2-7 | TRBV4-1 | TGCGCCAGCAGCCAAGGGACCGGGACAGGGAACTACGAGCAGTACTTC | CASSQGTGTGNYEQYF
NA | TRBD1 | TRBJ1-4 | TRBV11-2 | TGTGCCAGCAGCTTAGGGACTCGATGGGACAGCGCTAATGAAAAACTGTTTTTT | CASSLGTRWDSANEKLFF
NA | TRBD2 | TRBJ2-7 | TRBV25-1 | TGTGCCAGCAGTGAAAGGGGACTACCAAGCGAGCAGTACTTC | CASSERGLPSEQYF
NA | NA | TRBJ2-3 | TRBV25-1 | TGTGCCAGCAGTGAATGGGAGGGGGCGGCAGATACGCAGTATTTT | CASSEWEGAADTQYF
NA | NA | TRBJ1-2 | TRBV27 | TGTGCCAGCAGTTCCGACCCCGTACTGACGGGCTACACCTTC | CASSSDPVLTGYTF
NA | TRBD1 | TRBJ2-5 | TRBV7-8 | TGTGCCAGCAGCAAAACAGGGGGCTGGAGGGGGGAGACCCAGTACTTC | CASSKTGGWRGETQYF
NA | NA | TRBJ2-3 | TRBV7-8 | TGTGCCAGCAGCCGCTTAGTCCCCGGGGCTGGCACAGATACGCAGTATTTT | CASSRLVPGAGTDTQYF
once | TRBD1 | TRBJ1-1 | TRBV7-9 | TGTGCCAGCAGCCTAAACGGGACAGCTGAAGCTTTCTTT | CASSLNGTAEAFF
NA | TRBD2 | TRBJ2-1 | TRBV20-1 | TGCAGTGCTAGGGGGACTAGCGGACCCCCAAGCTGGTACAATGAGCAGTTCTTC | CSARGTSGPPSWYNEQFF
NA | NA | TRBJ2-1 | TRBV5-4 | TGTGCCAGCACCGATCCGGACTCCTTTTACAATGAGCAGTTCTTC | CASTDPDSFYNEQFF
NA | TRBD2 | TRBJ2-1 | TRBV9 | TGTGCCAGCAGCGCGGAGGGTAGCGGGGACGATGAGCAGTTCTTC | CASSAEGSGDDEQFF
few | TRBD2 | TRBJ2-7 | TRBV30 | TGTGCCTGGGGGGGAGGGCCCTACGAGCAGTACTTC | CAWGGGPYEQYF
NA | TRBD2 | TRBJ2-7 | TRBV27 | TGTGCCAGCAGAACTACCCCAGGGACTAGTCTCTACGAGCAGTACTTC | CASRTTPGTSLYEQYF
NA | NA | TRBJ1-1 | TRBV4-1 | TGCGCCAGCAGCGAGGGGGGGCGGCTGAACACTGAAGCTTTCTTT | CASSEGGRLNTEAFF
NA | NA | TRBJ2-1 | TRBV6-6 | TGTGCCAGCAGTTACTCGATTGGGAACAGACTCAATGAGCAGTTCTTC | CASSYSIGNRLNEQFF
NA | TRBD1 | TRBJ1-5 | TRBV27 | TGTGCCAGCAGTTTAAGGTTGGGACAGGGACCCAATCAGCCCCAGCATTTT | CASSLRLGQGPNQPQHF
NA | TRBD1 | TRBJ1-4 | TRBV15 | TGTGCCACCGGGACAGGGGCGGATGAAAAACTGTTTTTT | CATGTGADEKLFF
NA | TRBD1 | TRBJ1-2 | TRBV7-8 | TGTGCCAGCACCCAACCGGGCGGGAGGGGGCCTCCCGGTGGCTACACCTTC | CASTQPGGRGPPGGYTF
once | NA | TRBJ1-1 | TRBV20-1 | TGCAGTGCTAGTCCCGAGGGGTTTGAAGCTTTCTTT | CSASPEGFEAFF
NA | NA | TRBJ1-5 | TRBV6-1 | TGTGCCAGCAGTGAACTCGGGGATCAGCCCCAGCATTTT | CASSELGDQPQHF
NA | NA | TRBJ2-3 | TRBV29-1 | TGCAGCGTGCAGGTCGATACGCAGTATTTT | CSVQVDTQYF
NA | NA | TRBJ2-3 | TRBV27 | TGTGCCAGCAGTTTATTGGGGGGCCGCACAGATACGCAGTATTTT | CASSLLGGRTDTQYF
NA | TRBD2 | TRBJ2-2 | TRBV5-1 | TGCGCCAGCAGCTATTACCCGGGGGGTGCCGGGGAGCTGTTTTTT | CASSYYPGGAGELFF
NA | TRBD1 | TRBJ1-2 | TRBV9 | TGTGCCAGCAGCGGGACAGGCAATGAACCAGCTAACTATGGCTACACCTTC | CASSGTGNEPANYGYTF
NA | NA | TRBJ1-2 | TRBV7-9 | TGTGCCAGCGTGGACAGTCCCCTAGGCTCTGGCTACACCTTC | CASVDSPLGSGYTF
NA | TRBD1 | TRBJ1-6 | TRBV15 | TGTGCCACCAGCATCGACAGGGGACAATCTTCACCCCTCCACTTT | CATSIDRGQSSPLHF
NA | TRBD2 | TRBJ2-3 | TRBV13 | TGTGCCAGCAGCCCTAGCGGGGGGAGGGCAGATACGCAGTATTTT | CASSPSGGRADTQYF
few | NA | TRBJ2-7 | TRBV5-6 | TGTGCCAGCAGCTTAGGTTTGGGCTACGAGCAGTACTTC | CASSLGLGYEQYF
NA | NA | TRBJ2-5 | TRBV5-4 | TGTGCCAGCAGCCCCTCAGGGGCTAGGGAAGAGACCCAGTACTTC | CASSPSGAREETQYF
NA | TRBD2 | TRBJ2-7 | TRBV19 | TGTGCCAGTAGTCCCGGACTAGCGGCCTACGAGCAGTACTTC | CASSPGLAAYEQYF
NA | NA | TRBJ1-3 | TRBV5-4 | TGTGCCAGCAGCTTGGGACAGGGAAACACCATATATTTT | CASSLGQGNTIYF
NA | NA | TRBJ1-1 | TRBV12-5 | TGTGCTAGTGATGGGGGAAACACTGAAGCTTTCTTT | CASDGGNTEAFF
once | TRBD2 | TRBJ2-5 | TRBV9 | TGTGCCAGCAGCGGACGGGACTATTCCCAAGAGACCCAGTACTTC | CASSGRDYSQETQYF
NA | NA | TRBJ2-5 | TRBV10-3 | TGTGCCATCAGTGAAACCGGAGAGACCCAGTACTTC | CAISETGETQYF
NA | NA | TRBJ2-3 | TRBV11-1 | TGTGCCAGCAGCCCATATCCGGGGGACACAGATACGCAGTATTTT | CASSPYPGDTDTQYF
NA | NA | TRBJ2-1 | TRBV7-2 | TGTGCCAGCAGCTTAGAGCACGCTTACAATGAGCAGTTCTTC | CASSLEHAYNEQFF
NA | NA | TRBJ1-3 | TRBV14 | TGTGCCAGCAGCCCGCTTGGAACAGCCGGAAACACCATATATTTT | CASSPLGTAGNTIYF